Each of the 19 T cell receptor beta chains below was sequenced from the same sample in a study of Graves' ophthalmopathy and Graves' hyperthyroidism. The authors amplified TCR beta CDR3 regions from RNA transcripts. HTBI primers were used in a first-round RT-PCR, which preceded a second-round multiplex PCR. TCRdb independently ran MiXCR on the multiplex PCR reads; one entry per CDR3 protein. The sample has approximately 500,000 distinct CDR3 sequences; around 14% are singletons. Sequencing input: blood. The origin of the receptors is a woman under 40 with Graves' ophthalmopathy.

This clonotype was detected many times. The chain joins TRBV2 to TRBJ1-1; D is unresolved. The CDR3 is 15 amino acids. Trimming cost V 6 bases and J 0 bases, with 14 bases left between them. Germline V lookup: CDR1 SNHLY, CDR2 FYNNEI. The CDR3 DNA follows: TGTGCCAGCAGGCAACACAGAACTTTGAACACTGAAGCTTTCTTT. Translated, it gives CASRQHRTLNTEAFF.

This clonotype was observed many times. The V and J genes are TRBV7-2 and TRBJ1-2, with D possibly TRBD1 on 6 matching bases. Trimming cost V 5 bases and J 0 bases, with 13 bases left between them. This CDR3 spans 15 amino acids. From germline, CDR1 is SGHTA and CDR2 FQGNSA. The CDR3 nucleotides are TGTGCCAGCAGCGCCCGGGACAAAGCTAACTATGGCTACACCTTC. This gives the protein CASSARDKANYGYTF.

The gene calls are TRBV2 and TRBJ1-5; TRBD1 matches at 7 bases. The trim removed 4 bases at V and 3 bases at J, leaving 6 bases unmatched. Germline V CDR1 and CDR2: SNHLY, FYNNEI. This CDR3 comprises 15 residues. The CDR3 protein is CASSGQGRNNQPQHF. The CDR3 DNA sequence: TGTGCCAGCAGTGGACAGGGAAGAAACAATCAGCCCCAGCATTTT.

The table lists this clonotype with a few counts. J is TRBJ2-2 and V is TRBV13; the D call may be TRBD1 or TRBD2 (5 bases each). The CDR3 is 15 amino acids. Germline values: CDR1 PRHDT, CDR2 FYEKMQ (reference sequence). Trimming pared 4 bases from V and 5 bases from J, leaving 14 bases between. The CDR3 nucleotides read TGTGCCAGCAGCTCCCGGGGCGAGGAGACCGGGGAGCTGTTTTTT. It encodes CASSSRGEETGELFF. The full variable domain, in which reference TRBV13 and TRBJ2-2 provide the parts outside the CDR3, is AAGVIQSPRHLIKEKRETATLKCYPIPRHDTVYWYQQGPGQDPQFLISFYEKMQSDKGSIPDRFSAQQFSDYHSELNMSSLELGDSALYFCASSSRGEETGELFFGEGSRLTVL.

This clonotype was found a few times. This clone may be a read error of a much larger clone one base away. The chain carries TRBV24-1 and TRBJ2-5; D call uncertain. Between the trimmed V and J ends, which lost 1 base and 5 bases, there was a span of 4 bases. The CDR3 extends over 12 amino acids. From germline, CDR1 is KGHDR and CDR2 SFDVKD. The CDR3, as DNA: TGTGCCACCAGTGATTTTACGGAGACCCAGTACTTC. Translation gives CATSDFTETQYF.

The chain employs TRBV6-5 and TRBJ1-2, with D possibly TRBD1 on 6 matching bases. Germline V gene lookup returns CDR1 MNHEY and CDR2 SVGAGI. The CDR3 loop spans 14 amino acids. V lost 2 bases, J lost 3 bases, and 10 bases lay in between. The CDR3 region is CASSYVGQYYGYTF. CDR3 nucleotides: TGTGCCAGCAGTTACGTCGGACAGTACTATGGCTACACCTTC.

The chain combines TRBV4-1 with TRBJ2-7; the match to TRBD1 covers 12 bases. CDR1 MGHRA and CDR2 YSYEKL come from the germline V gene. The junction had 9 bases not matched to a gene; V was cut back by 6 bases and J by 6 bases. The CDR3 extends over 15 amino acids. CDR3 sequence: CASSADGTGGFEQYF. In nucleotides, the CDR3 is TGCGCCAGCAGTGCAGACGGGACAGGGGGCTTCGAGCAGTACTTC.

The V call is TRBV7-9, the J call TRBJ1-1; TRBD1 aligns across 7 bases. Germline CDR1 SEHNR, CDR2 FQNEAQ (reference sequence). The CDR3 extends over 14 amino acids. The V and J ends lost 4 bases and 0 bases, in that order; junction bases with no gene match: 2. The CDR3 sequence is CASSYGQVNTEAFF. DNA of the CDR3: TGTGCCAGCAGCTACGGACAGGTGAACACTGAAGCTTTCTTT. The full variable domain, with the rest looked up from reference TRBV7-9 and TRBJ1-1, is DTGVSQNPRHKITKRGQNVTFRCDPISEHNRLYWYRQTLGQGPEFLTYFQNEAQLEKSRLLSDRFSAERPKGSFSTLEIQRTEQGDSAMYLCASSYGQVNTEAFFGQGTRLTVV.

This clonotype was seen ten or more times. The chain couples TRBV28 to TRBJ2-7; TRBD2 agrees at 14 bases. V lost 6 bases and J lost 4; bases outside the gene matches: 8. This CDR3 is 16 amino acids long. The germline CDR1 and CDR2 sequences are MDHEN and SYDVKM. CDR3 region: CASSSGTSGRSYEQYF. CDR3 bases: TGTGCCAGCAGCTCCGGGACTAGCGGGAGATCTTACGAGCAGTACTTC.

The genes are TRBV7-8 and TRBJ2-7; no reliable D call. Germline-derived CDR1 and CDR2 are SGHVS and FQNEAQ. V dropped 1 base and J dropped 3 bases, with 7 bases sitting between them. The CDR3 extends over 13 amino acids. The CDR3 coding sequence is TGTGCCAGCAGCTTAGATCCATTCTACGAGCAGTACTTC. It translates to CASSLDPFYEQYF.

This clonotype was counted between two and nine times. The chain combines TRBV13 with TRBJ2-7, with 8 bases matching TRBD1. The CDR3 is made up of 14 amino acids. Germline CDR1 PRHDT, CDR2 FYEKMQ (reference sequence). V gave up 4 bases and J gave up 3 bases; unmatched junction bases: 5. CDR3 protein: CASSSGQVVYEQYF. CDR3 DNA: TGTGCCAGCAGCTCGGGACAGGTGGTCTACGAGCAGTACTTC.

Ten or more counts support this clonotype. J is TRBJ2-5 and V is TRBV6-1, with TRBD1 identical over 9 bases. The V and J ends lost 0 bases and 5 bases, in that order; junction bases with no gene match: 7. The CDR3 is made up of 16 amino acids. From germline, CDR1 is MNHNS and CDR2 SASEGT. This CDR3 is CASSEASGQGPETQYF. In DNA form, the CDR3 reads TGTGCCAGCAGTGAAGCATCGGGACAGGGTCCGGAGACCCAGTACTTC.

This clonotype showed up many times. The chain has TRBV20-1 and TRBJ1-1; the D gene is possibly TRBD1 (6 bases). This CDR3 contains 13 residues. V was cut by 5 bases and J by 0 bases, with 10 bases left in between. Germline assignment: CDR1 DFQATT and CDR2 SNEGSKA (reference sequence). CDR3 sequence (DNA): TGCAGTGCTTCGGACAGCATGAACACTGAAGCTTTCTTT. This gives the protein CSASDSMNTEAFF.

This clonotype was counted at least ten times. The chain employs TRBV7-9 and TRBJ1-2; TRBD1 is a possible D gene (5 bases). CDR3 size: 13 residues. Germline assignment: CDR1 SEHNR and CDR2 FQNEAQ (reference sequence). Trimming stripped 5 bases from V and 7 bases from J, with 14 bases between. CDR3 sequence (DNA): TGTGCCAGCAGCCCATCTGGGGGGACTGGCTACACCTTC. This translates into CASSPSGGTGYTF.

Ten or more counts support this clonotype. V and J are TRBV19 and TRBJ1-5, with TRBD1 matching 12 bases. V was pared by 7 bases and J by 7 bases, with 14 bases of the junction left unmatched. This CDR3 is 17 amino acids long. Looked up from germline, CDR1 is LNHDA and CDR2 is SQIVND (reference sequence). The CDR3 here is CASTVLRDRGRGQPQHF. The CDR3 DNA reads TGTGCCAGTACCGTACTCCGGGACAGGGGGCGCGGACAGCCCCAGCATTTT.

The chain has TRBV6-2 or TRBV6-3 and TRBJ1-1; 7 bases map to TRBD1. The CDR3 extends over 15 amino acids. The V segment lost 2 bases and the J segment 9 bases; nucleotides outside the gene matches: 12. Germline loops: CDR1 MNHEY, CDR2 SVGEGT. CDR3 in DNA: TGTGCCAGCAGTTACGGGACAGTTTCTCTCCAAAAAGCTTTCTTT. Translating gives CASSYGTVSLQKAFF.

This clonotype came up many times. The CDR3 region has the DNA TGTGCCAGCAGAAGACAGGGAGTGATGAACACTGAAGCTTTCTTT. It specifies CASRRQGVMNTEAFF. V and J are TRBV27 and TRBJ1-1; 7 bases agree with TRBD1. The junction had 7 bases not matched to a gene; V was cut back by 6 bases and J by 0 bases. CDR1 and CDR2 (germline): MNHEY, SMNVEV (reference sequence). The CDR3 consists of 15 residues.

This clonotype was found many times. Mismatch with germline at one junction end may stem from a read error. The V call is TRBV6-1, the J call TRBJ1-5, with D maybe TRBD1 (5 bases). Germline lookup yields CDR1 MNHNS and CDR2 SASEGT. The CDR3 runs to 13 residues. CDR3 amino acids: CASREGTNQPQHF. In nucleotides, the CDR3 is TGTGCCAGCAGAGAAGGGACTAATCAGCCCCAGCATTTT.

At least ten counts were recorded for this clonotype. CDR3 residues: CASSRDRGTGYTF. The DNA for the CDR3 is TGTGCCAGCTCACGGGACAGGGGAACGGGCTACACCTTC. The chain recombines TRBV6-2 or TRBV6-3 with TRBJ1-2; 10 nucleotides agree with TRBD1. In germline, CDR1 is MNHEY, CDR2 SVGEGT. CDR3 size: 13 residues. Trimming cost V 8 bases and J 8 bases; bases outside gene matches: 8.